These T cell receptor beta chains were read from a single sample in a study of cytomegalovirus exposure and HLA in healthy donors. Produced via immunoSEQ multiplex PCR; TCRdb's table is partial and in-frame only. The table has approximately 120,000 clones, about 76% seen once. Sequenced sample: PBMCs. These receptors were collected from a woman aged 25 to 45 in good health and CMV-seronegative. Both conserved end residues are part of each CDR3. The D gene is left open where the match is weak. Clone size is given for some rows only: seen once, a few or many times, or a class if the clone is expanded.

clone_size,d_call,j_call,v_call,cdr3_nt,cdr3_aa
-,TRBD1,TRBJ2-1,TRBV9,TGTGCCAGCAGCGCCATGACAGGGTTCAATGAGCAGTTCTTC,CASSAMTGFNEQFF
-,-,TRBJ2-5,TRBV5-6,TGTGCCAGCAGCCCTACGACAGGCGATCAAGAGACCCAGTACTTC,CASSPTTGDQETQYF
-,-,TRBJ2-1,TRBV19,TGTGCCAGTAGTATGGGCTACGACTCCTACAATGAGCAGTTCTTC,CASSMGYDSYNEQFF
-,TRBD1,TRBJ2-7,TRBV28,TGTGCCAGCAGTCCAATCCCGGGACAGGGGGCGGCCGACTACGAGCAGTACTTC,CASSPIPGQGAADYEQYF
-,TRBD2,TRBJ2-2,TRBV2,TGTGCCAGCAGTGTTTTAGCGGGAGCCACCGGGGAGCTGTTTTTT,CASSVLAGATGELFF
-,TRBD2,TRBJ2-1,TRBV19,TGTGCCAGTAGTAATCAGCGGGAGGGCACCTACAATGAGCAGTTCTTC,CASSNQREGTYNEQFF
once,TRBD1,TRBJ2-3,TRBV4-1,TGCGCCAGCAGCCAAGTAGGACAGGGCCCAGATACGCAGTATTTT,CASSQVGQGPDTQYF
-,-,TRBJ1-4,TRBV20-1,TGCAGTGCCGCGGGGGAAAAACTGTTTTTT,CSAAGEKLFF
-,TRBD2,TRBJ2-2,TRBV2,TGTGCCAGCACGGGAGGCGGGAACACCGGGGAGCTGTTTTTT,CASTGGGNTGELFF
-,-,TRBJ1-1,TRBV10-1,TGCGCCAGCAGTGGACAGCTGAACACTGAAGCTTTCTTT,CASSGQLNTEAFF
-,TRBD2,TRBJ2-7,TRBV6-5,TGTGCCAGCAGCCCCCCAATGGCGGGAGTGAACGAGCAGTACTTC,CASSPPMAGVNEQYF
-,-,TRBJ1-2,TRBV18,TGTGCCAGCTCACCACGGGTTGGGCAGGCAACTTATGGCTACACCTTC,CASSPRVGQATYGYTF
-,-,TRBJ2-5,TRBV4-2,TGTGCCAGCAGCCCGGACAGTCATCAAGAGACCCAGTACTTC,CASSPDSHQETQYF
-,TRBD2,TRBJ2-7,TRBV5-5,TGTGCCAGCAGCCTCCCTAGCGGATCCTACGAGCAGTACTTC,CASSLPSGSYEQYF
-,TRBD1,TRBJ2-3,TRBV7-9,TGTGCCAGCAGTCGGACAGGGGAACTCACAGATACGCAGTATTTT,CASSRTGELTDTQYF
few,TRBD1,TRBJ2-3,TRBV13,TGTGCCAGCAGCCACTTCCGTTTCAAGGACAGGGGTCGGTCTGAAGATACGCAGTATTTT,CASSHFRFKDRGRSEDTQYF
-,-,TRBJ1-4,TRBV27,TGTGCCAGCAGAGGGCTGAGGGCTAATGAAAAACTGTTTTTT,CASRGLRANEKLFF
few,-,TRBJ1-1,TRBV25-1,TGTGCCAGCAGTGAATGGACAGTTTATGAAGCTTTCTTT,CASSEWTVYEAFF
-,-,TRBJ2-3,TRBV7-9,TGTGCCAGCAGCTCCAGCGGGCGGGCTAGCACAGATACGCAGTATTTT,CASSSSGRASTDTQYF
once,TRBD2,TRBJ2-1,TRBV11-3,TGTGCCAGCAGCTTAGATCGGGTGGCGCTAGCGGGAGGGCCCAATGAGCAGTTCTTC,CASSLDRVALAGGPNEQFF
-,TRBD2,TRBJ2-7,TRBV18,TGTGCCAGCTCACGGGCGGGAGGCGGTAGGGAGCAGTACTTC,CASSRAGGGREQYF
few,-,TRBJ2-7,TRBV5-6,TGTGCCAGCAGCCTACAGGGATACGAGCAGTACTTC,CASSLQGYEQYF
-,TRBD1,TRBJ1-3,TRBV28,TGTGCCAGCAGGGAAACAGGGGCCCAGCGAAACACCATATATTTT,CASRETGAQRNTIYF
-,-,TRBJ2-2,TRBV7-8,TGTGCCAGCAGCTTAGAGCCAGGCGGGACCGGGGAGCTGTTTTTT,CASSLEPGGTGELFF
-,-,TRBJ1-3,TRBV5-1,TGCGCCAGCAGCTTGGCCCCGGGTACCACCATATATTTT,CASSLAPGTTIYF
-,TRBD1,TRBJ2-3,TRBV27,TGTGCCAGCAGCCGTGGGGGGACAGGGGAGGGGGATACGCAGTATTTT,CASSRGGTGEGDTQYF
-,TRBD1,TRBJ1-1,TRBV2,TGTGCCAGCAGCGTGGGACAGGGTACTGAAGCTTTCTTT,CASSVGQGTEAFF
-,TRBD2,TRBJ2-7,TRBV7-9,TGTGCCAGCAGCTTACGGGGGCTAGCGGGGGTCTCCTACGAGCAGTACTTC,CASSLRGLAGVSYEQYF
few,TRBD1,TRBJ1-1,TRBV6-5,TGTGCCAGCAGTTTCCGGACAGGCGACACTGAAGCTTTCTTT,CASSFRTGDTEAFF
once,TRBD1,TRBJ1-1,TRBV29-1,TGCAGCGTTACGACAGGGTCGAACACTGAAGCTTTCTTT,CSVTTGSNTEAFF
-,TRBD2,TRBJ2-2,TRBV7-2,TGTGCCAGCAGCTTAGGCTTAGCGGGAGGCACCGGGGAGCTGTTTTTT,CASSLGLAGGTGELFF
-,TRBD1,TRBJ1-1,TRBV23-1,TGCGCCAGCATGGGGGACAGGGCCCCTGAAGCTTTCTTT,CASMGDRAPEAFF
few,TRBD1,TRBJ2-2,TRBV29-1,TGCAGCGTTGAGACAGGGGGAAGGACCGGGGAGCTGTTTTTT,CSVETGGRTGELFF
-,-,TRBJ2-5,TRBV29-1,TGCAGCGGAAGGCGGTTCGGGGTCTCGGAGACCCAGTACTTC,CSGRRFGVSETQYF
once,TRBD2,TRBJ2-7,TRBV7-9,TGTGCCAGCAGCTTGGGGGCTAGCGGGAGGTATGGCGAGCAGTACTTC,CASSLGASGRYGEQYF
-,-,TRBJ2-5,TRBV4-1,TGCGCCAGCAGCCCGATTAGAGTTGCCCAAGAGACCCAGTACTTC,CASSPIRVAQETQYF
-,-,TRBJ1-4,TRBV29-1,TGCAGCGGAGGGCATACAGTAGAAAAACTGTTTTTT,CSGGHTVEKLFF
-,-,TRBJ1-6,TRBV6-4,TGTGCCAGCAGTGACAGGGGAGGCTCACCCCTCCACTTT,CASSDRGGSPLHF
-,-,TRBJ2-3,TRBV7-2,TGTGCCAGCAGCCTAGGACTGTACGTAATAAGCACAGATACGCAGTATTTT,CASSLGLYVISTDTQYF
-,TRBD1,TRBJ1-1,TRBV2,TGTGCCAGCGTCGAGGACAGGGACCGGACGGGAGCTTTCTTT,CASVEDRDRTGAFF
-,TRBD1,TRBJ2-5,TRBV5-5,TGTGCCAGCAGCGACAGGGGCCAAGAGACCCAGTACTTC,CASSDRGQETQYF
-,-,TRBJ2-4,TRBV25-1,TGTGCCAGCAGTCTTATAGGCGGGAGTAAGGGGGACATTCAGTACTTC,CASSLIGGSKGDIQYF
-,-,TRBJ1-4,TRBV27,TGTGCCAGCAGTTTCAGGGCGCGAGGTGAAAAACTGTTTTTT,CASSFRARGEKLFF
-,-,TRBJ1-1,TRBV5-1,TGCGCCAGCAGCTTCCAGGGGCAAGCTTTCTTT,CASSFQGQAFF
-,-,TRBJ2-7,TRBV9,TGTGCCAGCAGCGTCGCGGGCCGAGGGAACTACGAGCAGTACTTC,CASSVAGRGNYEQYF
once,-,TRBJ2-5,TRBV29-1,TGCAGCGGCGGAGGGGTCCAAGAGACCCAGTACTTC,CSGGGVQETQYF
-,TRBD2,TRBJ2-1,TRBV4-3,TGCGCCAGCAGCCAAGGACTAGCGGGAGCCTACAATGAGCAGTTCTTC,CASSQGLAGAYNEQFF
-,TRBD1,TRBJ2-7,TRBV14,TGTGCCAGCAGCACGGGACAGTGGGCCTCCGAGCAGTACTTC,CASSTGQWASEQYF
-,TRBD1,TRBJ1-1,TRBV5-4,TGTGCCAGCAGCTTCGGACAGGGTAGCACTGAAGCTTTCTTT,CASSFGQGSTEAFF
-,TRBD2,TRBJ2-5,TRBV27,TGTGCCAGCATGAGGGGGGGGACTAGCGGGAGACGGTACCAAGAGACCCAGTACTTC,CASMRGGTSGRRYQETQYF
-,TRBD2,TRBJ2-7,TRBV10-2,TGCGCCAGCAGCCCACAGGCCGGAGCGGGAACATACGAGCAGTACTTC,CASSPQAGAGTYEQYF